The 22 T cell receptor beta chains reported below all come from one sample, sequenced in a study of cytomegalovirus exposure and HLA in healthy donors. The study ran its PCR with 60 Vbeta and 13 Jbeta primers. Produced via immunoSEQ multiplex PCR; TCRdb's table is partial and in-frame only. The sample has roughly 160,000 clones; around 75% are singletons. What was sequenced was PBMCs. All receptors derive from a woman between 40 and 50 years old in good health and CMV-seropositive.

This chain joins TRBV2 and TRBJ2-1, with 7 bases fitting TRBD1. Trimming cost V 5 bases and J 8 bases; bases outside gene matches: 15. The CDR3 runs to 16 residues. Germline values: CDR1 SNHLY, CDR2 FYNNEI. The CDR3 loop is CASSRHGQVNNDEQFF. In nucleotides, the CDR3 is TGTGCCAGCAGTCGACACGGACAGGTCAACAATGATGAGCAGTTCTTC.

In DNA form, the CDR3 reads TGTGCCAGCAGCACAGGGGGCACAGATACGCAGTATTTT. This encodes CASSTGGTDTQYF. The chain combines TRBV6-5 with TRBJ2-3; TRBD1 matches 7 bases. The CDR3 runs 13 residues. The germline V gene has CDR1 MNHEY and CDR2 SVGAGI. J lost 1 base, V lost 6 bases, and 1 base had no gene match.

The CDR3 region is CSVREHSRDQPQHF. The CDR3 DNA sequence: TGCAGCGTTAGGGAACACTCGAGGGATCAGCCCCAGCATTTT. V gene TRBV29-1 combines with J gene TRBJ1-5; D is uncertain. Per germline, CDR1 SQVTM and CDR2 ANQGSEA. V shed 5 bases and J shed 5 bases, with 16 bases lying between them. This CDR3 is built from 14 residues.

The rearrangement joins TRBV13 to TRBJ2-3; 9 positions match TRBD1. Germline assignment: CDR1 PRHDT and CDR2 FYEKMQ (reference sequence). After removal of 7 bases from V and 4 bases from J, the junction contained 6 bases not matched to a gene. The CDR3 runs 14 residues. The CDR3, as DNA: TGTGCCAGCACCTGGACAGGGGACGCAGATACGCAGTATTTT. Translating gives CASTWTGDADTQYF.

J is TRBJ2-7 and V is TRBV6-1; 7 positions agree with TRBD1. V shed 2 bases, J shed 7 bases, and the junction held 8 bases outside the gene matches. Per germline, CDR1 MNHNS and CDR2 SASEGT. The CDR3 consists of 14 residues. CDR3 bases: TGTGCCAGCAGTGAACAGGACAGGTCGGGGGAGCAGTACTTC. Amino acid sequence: CASSEQDRSGEQYF.

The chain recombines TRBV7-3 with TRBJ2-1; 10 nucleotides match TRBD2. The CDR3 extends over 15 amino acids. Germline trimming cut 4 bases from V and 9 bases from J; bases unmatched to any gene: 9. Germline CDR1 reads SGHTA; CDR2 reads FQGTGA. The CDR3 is CASSSSIIAGGEQFF. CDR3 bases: TGTGCCAGCAGCTCATCCATTATAGCGGGAGGTGAGCAGTTCTTC. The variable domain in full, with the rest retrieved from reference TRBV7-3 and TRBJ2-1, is GAGVSQTPSNKVTEKGKYVELRCDPISGHTALYWYRQSLGQGPEFLIYFQGTGAADDSGLPNDRFFAVRPEGSVSTLKIQRTERGDSAVYLCASSSSIIAGGEQFFGPGTRLTVL.

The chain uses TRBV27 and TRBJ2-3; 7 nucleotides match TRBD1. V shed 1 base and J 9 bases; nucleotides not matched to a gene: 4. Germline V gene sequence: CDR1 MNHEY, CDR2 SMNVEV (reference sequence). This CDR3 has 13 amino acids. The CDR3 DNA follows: TGTGCCAGCAGTTTATTGGGACAGCAAACGCAGTATTTT. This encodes CASSLLGQQTQYF.

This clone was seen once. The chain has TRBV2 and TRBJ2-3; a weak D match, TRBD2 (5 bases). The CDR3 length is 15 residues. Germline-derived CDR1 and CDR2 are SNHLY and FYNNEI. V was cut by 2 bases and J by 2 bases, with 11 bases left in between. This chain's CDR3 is CASSENGIDTDTQYF. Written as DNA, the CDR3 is TGTGCCAGCAGTGAAAACGGGATTGACACAGATACGCAGTATTTT.

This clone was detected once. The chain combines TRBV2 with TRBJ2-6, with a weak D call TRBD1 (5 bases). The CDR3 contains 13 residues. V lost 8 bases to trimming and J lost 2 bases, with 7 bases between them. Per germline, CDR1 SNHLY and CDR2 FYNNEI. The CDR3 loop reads CASQGTGANVLTF. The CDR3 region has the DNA TGTGCCAGCCAGGGTACTGGGGCCAACGTCCTGACTTTC.

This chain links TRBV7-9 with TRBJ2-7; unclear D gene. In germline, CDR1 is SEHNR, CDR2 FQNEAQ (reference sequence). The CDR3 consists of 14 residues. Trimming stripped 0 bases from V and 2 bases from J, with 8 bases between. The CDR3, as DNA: TGTGCCAGCAGCTTAGCGGGCCAAACCTACGAGCAGTACTTC. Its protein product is CASSLAGQTYEQYF.

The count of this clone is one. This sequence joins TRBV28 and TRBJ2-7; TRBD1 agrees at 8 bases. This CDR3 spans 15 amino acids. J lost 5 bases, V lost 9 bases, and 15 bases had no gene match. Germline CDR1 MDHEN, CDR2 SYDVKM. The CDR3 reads CASPPPTGVIHEQYF. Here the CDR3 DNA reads TGTGCCAGTCCACCACCGACAGGGGTTATTCACGAGCAGTACTTC.

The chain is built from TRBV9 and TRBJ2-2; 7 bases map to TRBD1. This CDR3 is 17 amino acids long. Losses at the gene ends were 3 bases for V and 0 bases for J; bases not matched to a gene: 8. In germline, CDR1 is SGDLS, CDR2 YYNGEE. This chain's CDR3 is CASSEGRQGANTGELFF. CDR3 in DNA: TGTGCCAGCAGCGAGGGGAGACAGGGAGCGAACACCGGGGAGCTGTTTTTT.

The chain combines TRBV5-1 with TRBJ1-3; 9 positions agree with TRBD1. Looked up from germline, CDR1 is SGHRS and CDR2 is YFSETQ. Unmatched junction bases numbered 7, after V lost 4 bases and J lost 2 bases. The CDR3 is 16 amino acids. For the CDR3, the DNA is TGCGCCAGCAGCCAGTCGGGACAGGGTACTGGAAACACCATATATTTT. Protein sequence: CASSQSGQGTGNTIYF.

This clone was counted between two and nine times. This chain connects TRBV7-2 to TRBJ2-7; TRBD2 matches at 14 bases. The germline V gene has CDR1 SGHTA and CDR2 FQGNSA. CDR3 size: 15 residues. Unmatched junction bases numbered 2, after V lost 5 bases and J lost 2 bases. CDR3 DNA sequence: TGTGCCAGCAGCCCGACTAGCGGGAGGGCCTACGAGCAGTACTTC. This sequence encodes CASSPTSGRAYEQYF.

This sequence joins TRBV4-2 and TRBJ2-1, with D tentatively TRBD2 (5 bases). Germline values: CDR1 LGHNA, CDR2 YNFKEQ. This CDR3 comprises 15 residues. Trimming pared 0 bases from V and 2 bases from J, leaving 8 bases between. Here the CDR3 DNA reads TGTGCCAGCAGCCAAGATCCACTAGCCTACAATGAGCAGTTCTTC. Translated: CASSQDPLAYNEQFF.

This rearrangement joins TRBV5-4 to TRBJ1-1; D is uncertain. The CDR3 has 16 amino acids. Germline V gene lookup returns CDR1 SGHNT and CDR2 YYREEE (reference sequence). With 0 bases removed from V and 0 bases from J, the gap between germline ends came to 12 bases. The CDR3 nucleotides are TGTGCCAGCAGCTTGGTTGGAGGGCTGTTGAACACTGAAGCTTTCTTT. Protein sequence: CASSLVGGLLNTEAFF. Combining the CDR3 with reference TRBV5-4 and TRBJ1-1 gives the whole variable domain ETGVTQSPTHLIKTRGQQVTLRCSSQSGHNTVSWYQQALGQGPQFIFQYYREEENGRGNFPPRFSGLQFPNYSSELNVNALELDDSALYLCASSLVGGLLNTEAFFGQGTRLTVV.

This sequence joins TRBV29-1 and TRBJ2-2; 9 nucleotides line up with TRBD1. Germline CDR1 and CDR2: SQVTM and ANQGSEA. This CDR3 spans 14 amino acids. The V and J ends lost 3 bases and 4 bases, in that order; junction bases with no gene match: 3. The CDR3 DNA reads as TGCAGCGTTGACGGGACAGGGCTCACCGGGGAGCTGTTTTTT. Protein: CSVDGTGLTGELFF.

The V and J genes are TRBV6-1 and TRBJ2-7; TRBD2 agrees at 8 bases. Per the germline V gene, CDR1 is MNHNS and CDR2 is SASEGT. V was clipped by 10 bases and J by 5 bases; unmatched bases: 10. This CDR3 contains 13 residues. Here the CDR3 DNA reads TGTGCCAACTCGGGACTAGACGAGGACGAGCAGTACTTC. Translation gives CANSGLDEDEQYF.

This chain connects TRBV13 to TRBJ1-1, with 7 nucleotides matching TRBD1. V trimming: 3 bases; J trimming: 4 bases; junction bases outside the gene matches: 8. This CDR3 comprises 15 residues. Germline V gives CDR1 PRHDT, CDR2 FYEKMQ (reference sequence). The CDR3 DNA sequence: TGTGCCAGCAGCTTGCGACAGGGTTCGGGCACTGAAGCTTTCTTT. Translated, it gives CASSLRQGSGTEAFF.

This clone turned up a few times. The CDR3 sequence is CASCSKFPGLAAPGGDGEQFF. In DNA form, the CDR3 reads TGTGCCAGCTGTTCAAAATTCCCGGGACTAGCCGCCCCCGGTGGGGACGGTGAGCAGTTCTTC. The chain uses TRBV27 and TRBJ2-1, with TRBD2 matching over 9 bases. Looked up from germline, CDR1 is MNHEY and CDR2 is SMNVEV (reference sequence). This CDR3 is built from 21 residues. J gave up 9 bases and V 8 bases, and 32 bases lay outside the gene matches.

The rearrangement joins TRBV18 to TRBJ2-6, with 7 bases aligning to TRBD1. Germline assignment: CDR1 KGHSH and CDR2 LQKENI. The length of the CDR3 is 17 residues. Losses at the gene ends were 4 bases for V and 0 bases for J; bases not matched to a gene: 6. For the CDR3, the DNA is TGTGCCAGCTCACAGGGACAGCTCCTCTCTGGGGCCAACGTCCTGACTTTC. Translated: CASSQGQLLSGANVLTF.

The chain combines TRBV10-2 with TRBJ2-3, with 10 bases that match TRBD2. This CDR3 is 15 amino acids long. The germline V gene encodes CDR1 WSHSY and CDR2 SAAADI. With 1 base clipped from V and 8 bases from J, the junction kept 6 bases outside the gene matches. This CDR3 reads CASSEWLAGEGTQYF. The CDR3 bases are TGCGCCAGCAGTGAGTGGCTAGCGGGGGAGGGTACGCAGTATTTT.